The 5 T cell receptor beta chains listed next were all sequenced from one sample in a study of blood T cell repertoires in COVID-19. TCRdb's copy holds only in-frame clones and misses some; the assay was immunoSEQ multiplex PCR. This table holds around 200,000 clones, about 86% found once. Sequencing used peripheral blood. These TCRs come from a young woman who had recovered from COVID-19.

The V and J genes are TRBV5-8 and TRBJ1-3; 7 bases are shared with TRBD1. V trimming: 10 bases; J trimming: 7 bases; junction bases outside the gene matches: 11. The V gene's germline CDR1 is SGHTS and CDR2 YDEGEE. There are 13 residues in the CDR3. In DNA, the CDR3 is TGTGCCGCCTCCGGGACAGAAGGGAACACCATATATTTT. As protein: CAASGTEGNTIYF.

The genes are TRBV15 and TRBJ2-1, with 11 bases aligning to TRBD2. This CDR3 contains 16 residues. V lost 4 bases to trimming and J lost 8 bases; unmatched junction nucleotides: 10. Per the germline V gene, CDR1 is LNHNV and CDR2 is YYDKDF (reference sequence). The CDR3 loop is CATSTYSGGADDEQFF. CDR3 DNA: TGTGCCACCAGCACTTATAGCGGGGGGGCTGACGATGAGCAGTTCTTC.

The rearrangement joins TRBV5-1 to TRBJ2-5, with 9 bases that match TRBD2. CDR3 length: 18 residues. The V gene end was trimmed by 0 bases and the J gene end by 4 bases; junction bases not matched to a gene: 13. Germline CDR1 SGHRS, CDR2 YFSETQ. The chain's CDR3 is CASSLGGFSGSVIETQYF. CDR3 bases: TGCGCCAGCAGCTTGGGCGGGTTTAGCGGGAGTGTAATAGAGACCCAGTACTTC.

CDR3 sequence: CASSLFGGELFF. The CDR3 DNA follows: TGTGCCAGCAGCTTATTCGGCGGGGAGCTGTTTTTT. The rearrangement links TRBV5-6 to TRBJ2-2; the D is unclear. The germline V gene encodes CDR1 SGHDT and CDR2 YYEEEE. The CDR3 totals 12 residues. Trimming left V 2 bases short and J 7 bases short, with 6 bases between.

The chain has TRBV7-8 and TRBJ1-2; TRBD1 is a possible D gene (5 bases). CDR1 SGHVS and CDR2 FQNEAQ come from the germline V gene. The V and J ends lost 0 bases and 4 bases respectively, with 9 bases between them. The length of the CDR3 is 14 residues. The chain's CDR3 is CASSLARTSYGYTF. The DNA for the CDR3 is TGTGCCAGCAGCTTAGCTCGGACATCCTATGGCTACACCTTC.